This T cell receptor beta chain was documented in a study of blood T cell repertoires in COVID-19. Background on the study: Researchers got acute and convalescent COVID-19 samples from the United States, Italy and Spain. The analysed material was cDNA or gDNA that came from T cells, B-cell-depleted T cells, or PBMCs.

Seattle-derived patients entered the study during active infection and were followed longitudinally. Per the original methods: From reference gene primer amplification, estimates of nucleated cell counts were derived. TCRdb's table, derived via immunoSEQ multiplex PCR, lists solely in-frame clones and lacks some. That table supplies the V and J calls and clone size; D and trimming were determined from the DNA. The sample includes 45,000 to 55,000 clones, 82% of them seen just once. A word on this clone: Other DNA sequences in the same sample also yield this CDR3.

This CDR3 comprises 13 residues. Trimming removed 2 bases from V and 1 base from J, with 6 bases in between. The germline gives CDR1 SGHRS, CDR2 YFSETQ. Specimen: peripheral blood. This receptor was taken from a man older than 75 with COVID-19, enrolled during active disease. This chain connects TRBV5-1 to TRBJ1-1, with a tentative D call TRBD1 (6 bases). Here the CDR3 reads CASSLQGNTEAFF. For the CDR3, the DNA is TGCGCCAGCAGCTTACAGGGGAACACTGAAGCTTTCTTT.